The entry that follows covers one T cell receptor beta chain sequence. Which antigen it targets is not known. Base qualities are not recorded, but no much larger clone differs from it by a single base. The entry originates in a study of patients and donors after allogeneic stem cell transplantation (dated by TCRdb to 2020 to 2021). Library preparation employed RT-PCR. Sequencing used a NextSeq 550. The public reads were reprocessed in TCRdb via fastp at Q25 and MiXCR, keeping in-frame beta chains. Rows are combined by CDR3 protein, so each entry shows the most common genes and DNA. The sample table shows 800,000 to 1,000,000 distinct CDR3 sequences, and about a sixth are seen once. The top ten clones comprise 6% of the sample. The CDR3 runs 13 amino acids, cysteine and phenylalanine included. Only CDR3 DNA remains: 39 bases, in frame from the first base. V loses 0 bases, J loses 6 bases, and the germline ends lie 11 bases apart. CDR1 is given as SQVTM and CDR2 as ANQGSEA, both from the germline V gene.

The sample was blood, either unsorted or a sorted T cell fraction (not recorded which). Recombination linked TRBV29-1 to TRBJ1-2; the D segment cannot be called with confidence. This receptor was taken from a human donor who was either an allogeneic HSCT recipient or a stem cell or donor lymphocyte infusion donor (not recorded which). It is not recorded whose cells these are; they may come from a transplant donor. The nucleotide sequence is given as TGCAGCGTTGAAGATCCCCTGGGTAATGGCTACACCTTC. Its protein product is CSVEDPLGNGYTF.